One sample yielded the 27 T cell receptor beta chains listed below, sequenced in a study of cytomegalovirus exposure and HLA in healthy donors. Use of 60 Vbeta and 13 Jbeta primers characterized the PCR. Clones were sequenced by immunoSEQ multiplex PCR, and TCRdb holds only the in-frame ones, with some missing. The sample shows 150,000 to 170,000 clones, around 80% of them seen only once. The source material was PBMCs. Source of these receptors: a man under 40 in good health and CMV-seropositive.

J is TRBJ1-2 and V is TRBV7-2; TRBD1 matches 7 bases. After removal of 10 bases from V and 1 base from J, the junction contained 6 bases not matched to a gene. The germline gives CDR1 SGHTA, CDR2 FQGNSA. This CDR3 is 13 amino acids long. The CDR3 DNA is TGTGCCACCAGGGGGGGAAGTAACTATGGCTACACCTTC. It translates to CATRGGSNYGYTF.

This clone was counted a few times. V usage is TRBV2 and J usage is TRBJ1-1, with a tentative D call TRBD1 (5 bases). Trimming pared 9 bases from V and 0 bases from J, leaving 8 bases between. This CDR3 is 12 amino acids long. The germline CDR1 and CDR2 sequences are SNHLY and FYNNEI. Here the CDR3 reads CARGEVNTEAFF. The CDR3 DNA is TGTGCCAGAGGGGAGGTGAACACTGAAGCTTTCTTT.

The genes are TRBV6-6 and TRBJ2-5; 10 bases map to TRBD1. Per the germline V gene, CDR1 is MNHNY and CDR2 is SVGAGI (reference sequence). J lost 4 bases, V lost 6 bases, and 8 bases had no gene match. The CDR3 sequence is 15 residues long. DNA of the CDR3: TGTGCCAGCAGCCGTAGGACAGGGGGTCGAGAGACCCAGTACTTC. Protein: CASSRRTGGRETQYF.

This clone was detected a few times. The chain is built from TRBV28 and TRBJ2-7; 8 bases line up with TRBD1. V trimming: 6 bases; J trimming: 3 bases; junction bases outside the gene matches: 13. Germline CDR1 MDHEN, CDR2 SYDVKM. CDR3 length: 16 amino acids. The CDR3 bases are TGTGCCAGCAGCCTCACATCGAGGACAGGGAGCTACGAGCAGTACTTC. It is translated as CASSLTSRTGSYEQYF.

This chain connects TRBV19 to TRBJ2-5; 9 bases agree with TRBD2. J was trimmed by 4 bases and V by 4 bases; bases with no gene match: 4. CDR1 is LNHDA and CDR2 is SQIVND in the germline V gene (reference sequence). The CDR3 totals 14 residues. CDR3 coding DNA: TGTGCCAGTAGTAGAGCGACTAGCGGAGAGACCCAGTACTTC. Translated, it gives CASSRATSGETQYF. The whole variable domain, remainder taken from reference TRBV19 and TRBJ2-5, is DGGITQSPKYLFRKEGQNVTLSCEQNLNHDAMYWYRQDPGQGLRLIYYSQIVNDFQKGDIAEGYSVSREKKESFPLTVTSAQKNPTAFYLCASSRATSGETQYFGPGTRLLVL.

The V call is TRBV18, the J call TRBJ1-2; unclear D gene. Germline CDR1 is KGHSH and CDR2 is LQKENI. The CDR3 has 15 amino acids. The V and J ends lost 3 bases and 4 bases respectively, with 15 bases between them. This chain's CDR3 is CASSPVEGSRYGYTF. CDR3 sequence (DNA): TGTGCCAGCTCACCGGTTGAGGGATCGCGCTATGGCTACACCTTC.

CDR3 DNA: TGCGCCAGCAGCCTGGGTAGTGCGTTTGAAGCTTTCTTT. It specifies CASSLGSAFEAFF. The V call is TRBV5-1, the J call TRBJ1-1; unclear D gene. The germline CDR1 and CDR2 sequences are SGHRS and YFSETQ. V was trimmed by 4 bases and J by 7 bases, leaving 14 bases between them. This CDR3 has 13 residues.

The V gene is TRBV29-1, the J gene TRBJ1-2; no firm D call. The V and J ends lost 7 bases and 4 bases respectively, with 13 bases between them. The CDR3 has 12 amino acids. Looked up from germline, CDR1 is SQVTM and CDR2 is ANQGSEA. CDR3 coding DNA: TGCAGCGCCCTGACTGTATCCTATGGCTACACCTTC. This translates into CSALTVSYGYTF.

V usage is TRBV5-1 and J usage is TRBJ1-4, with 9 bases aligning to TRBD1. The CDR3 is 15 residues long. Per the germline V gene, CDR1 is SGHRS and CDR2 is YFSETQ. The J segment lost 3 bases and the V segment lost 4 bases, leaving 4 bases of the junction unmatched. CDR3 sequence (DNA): TGCGCCAGCAGCCCACAGGGGGCGGCTAATGAAAAACTGTTTTTT. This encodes CASSPQGAANEKLFF.

As DNA, the CDR3 is TGCGCCAGCAGCCTAAGACTAGCGGGAGAATCCTACGAGCAGTACTTC. This sequence encodes CASSLRLAGESYEQYF. This rearrangement joins TRBV5-1 to TRBJ2-7; 12 bases map to TRBD2. In germline, CDR1 is SGHRS, CDR2 YFSETQ. The CDR3 has 16 amino acids. Trimming took 4 bases from V and 1 from J; bases not matched to a gene: 6.

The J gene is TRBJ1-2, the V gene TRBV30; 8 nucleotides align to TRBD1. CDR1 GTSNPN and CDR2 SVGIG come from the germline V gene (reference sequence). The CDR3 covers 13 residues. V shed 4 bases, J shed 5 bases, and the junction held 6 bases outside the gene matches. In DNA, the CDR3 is TGTGCCTGGACCCCCGACAGGGGATATGGCTACACCTTC. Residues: CAWTPDRGYGYTF.

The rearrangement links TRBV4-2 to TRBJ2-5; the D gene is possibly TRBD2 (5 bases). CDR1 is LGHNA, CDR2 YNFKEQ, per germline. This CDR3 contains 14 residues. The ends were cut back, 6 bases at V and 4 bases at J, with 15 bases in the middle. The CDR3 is CASSPDYLRETQYF. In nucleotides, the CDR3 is TGTGCCAGCAGTCCTGACTATCTCCGAGAGACCCAGTACTTC.

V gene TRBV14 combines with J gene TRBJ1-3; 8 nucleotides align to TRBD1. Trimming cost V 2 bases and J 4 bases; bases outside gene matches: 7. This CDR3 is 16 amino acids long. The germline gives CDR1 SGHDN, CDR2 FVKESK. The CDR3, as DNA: TGTGCCAGCAGCCAATGGACAGGGCATTCAGGAAACACCATATATTTT. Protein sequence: CASSQWTGHSGNTIYF.

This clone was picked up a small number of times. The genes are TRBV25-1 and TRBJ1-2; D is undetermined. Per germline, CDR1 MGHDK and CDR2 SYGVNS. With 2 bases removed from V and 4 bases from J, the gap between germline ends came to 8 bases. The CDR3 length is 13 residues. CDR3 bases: TGTGCCAGCAGTGAAGAGGAATTCTATGGCTACACCTTC. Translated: CASSEEEFYGYTF.

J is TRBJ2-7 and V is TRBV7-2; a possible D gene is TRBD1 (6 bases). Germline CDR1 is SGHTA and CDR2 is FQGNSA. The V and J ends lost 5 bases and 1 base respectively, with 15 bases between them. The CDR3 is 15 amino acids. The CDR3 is CASSRDKLYSYEQYF. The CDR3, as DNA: TGTGCCAGCAGCCGGGACAAATTGTATTCCTACGAGCAGTACTTC.

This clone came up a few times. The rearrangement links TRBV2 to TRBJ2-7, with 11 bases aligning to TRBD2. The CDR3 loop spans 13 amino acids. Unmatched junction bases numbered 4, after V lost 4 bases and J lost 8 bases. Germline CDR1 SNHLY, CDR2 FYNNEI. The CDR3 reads CASSGGTSGKQYF. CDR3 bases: TGTGCCAGCAGTGGGGGGACTAGCGGTAAGCAGTACTTC.

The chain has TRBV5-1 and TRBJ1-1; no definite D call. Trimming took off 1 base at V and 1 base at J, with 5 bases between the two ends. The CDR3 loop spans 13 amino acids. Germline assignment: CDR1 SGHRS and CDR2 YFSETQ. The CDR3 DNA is TGCGCCAGCAGCTTGAACAGGAACACTGAAGCTTTCTTT. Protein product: CASSLNRNTEAFF.

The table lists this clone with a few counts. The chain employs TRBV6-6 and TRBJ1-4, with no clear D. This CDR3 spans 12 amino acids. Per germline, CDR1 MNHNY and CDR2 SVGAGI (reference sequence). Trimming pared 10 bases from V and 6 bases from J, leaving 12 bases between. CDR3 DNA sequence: TGTGCCACCTCTTTTCTAGATGAAAAACTGTTTTTT. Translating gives CATSFLDEKLFF.

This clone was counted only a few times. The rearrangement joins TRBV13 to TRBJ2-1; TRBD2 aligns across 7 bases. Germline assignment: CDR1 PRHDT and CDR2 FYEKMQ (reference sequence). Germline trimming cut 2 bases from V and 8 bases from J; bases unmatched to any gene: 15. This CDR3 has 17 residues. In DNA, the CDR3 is TGTGCCAGCAGCTTAAGTTTTAGGAGGCTAGCGGATCATGAGCAGTTCTTC. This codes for CASSLSFRRLADHEQFF.

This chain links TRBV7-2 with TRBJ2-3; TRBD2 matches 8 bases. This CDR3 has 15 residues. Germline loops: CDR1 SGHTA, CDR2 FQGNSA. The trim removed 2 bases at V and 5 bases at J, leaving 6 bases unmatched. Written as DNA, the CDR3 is TGTGCCAGCAGCTTAACGGGAGGGCGTCAAGATACGCAGTATTTT. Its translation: CASSLTGGRQDTQYF. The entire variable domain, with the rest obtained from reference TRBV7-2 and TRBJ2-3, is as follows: GAGVSQSPSNKVTEKGKDVELRCDPISGHTALYWYRQSLGQGLEFLIYFQGNSAPDKSGLPSDRFSAERTGGSVSTLTIQRTQQEDSAVYLCASSLTGGRQDTQYFGPGTRLTVL.

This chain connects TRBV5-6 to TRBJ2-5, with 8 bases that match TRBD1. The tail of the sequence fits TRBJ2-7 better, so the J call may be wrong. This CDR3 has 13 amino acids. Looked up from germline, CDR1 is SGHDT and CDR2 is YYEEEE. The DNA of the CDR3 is TGTGCCAGCAGCGCAGACAGGGGCCACGAGCAGTACTTC. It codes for CASSADRGHEQYF.

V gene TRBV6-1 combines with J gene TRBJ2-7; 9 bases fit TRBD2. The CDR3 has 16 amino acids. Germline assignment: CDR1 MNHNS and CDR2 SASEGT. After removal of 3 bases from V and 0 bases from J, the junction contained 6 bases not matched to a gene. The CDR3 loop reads CASSEIAGGASYEQYF. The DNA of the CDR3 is TGTGCCAGCAGTGAGATCGCGGGAGGGGCCTCCTACGAGCAGTACTTC.

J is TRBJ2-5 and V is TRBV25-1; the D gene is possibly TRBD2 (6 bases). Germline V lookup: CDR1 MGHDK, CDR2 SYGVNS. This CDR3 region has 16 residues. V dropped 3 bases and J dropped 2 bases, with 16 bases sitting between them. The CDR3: CASSDPSGGTQETQYF. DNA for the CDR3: TGTGCCAGCAGTGACCCCTCTGGGGGGACTCAAGAGACCCAGTACTTC.

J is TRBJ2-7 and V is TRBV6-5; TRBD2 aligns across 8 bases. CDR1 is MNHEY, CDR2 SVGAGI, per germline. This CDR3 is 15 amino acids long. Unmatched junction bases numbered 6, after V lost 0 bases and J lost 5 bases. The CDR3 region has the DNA TGTGCCAGCAGTTACTCTGCGGGGGGACTTCACGAGCAGTACTTC. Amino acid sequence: CASSYSAGGLHEQYF.

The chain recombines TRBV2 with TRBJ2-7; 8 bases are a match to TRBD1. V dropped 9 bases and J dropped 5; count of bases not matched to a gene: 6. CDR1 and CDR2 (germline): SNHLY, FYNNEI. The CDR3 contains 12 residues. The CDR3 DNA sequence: TGTGCCAGTGACAGGGGCGGCGACGAGCAGTACTTC. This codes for CASDRGGDEQYF.

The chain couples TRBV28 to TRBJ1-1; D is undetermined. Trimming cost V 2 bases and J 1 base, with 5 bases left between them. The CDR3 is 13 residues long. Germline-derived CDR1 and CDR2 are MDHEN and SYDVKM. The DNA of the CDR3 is TGTGCCAGCAGTTTAACAAAGAACACTGAAGCTTTCTTT. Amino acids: CASSLTKNTEAFF. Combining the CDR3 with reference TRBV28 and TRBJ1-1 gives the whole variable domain DVKVTQSSRYLVKRTGEKVFLECVQDMDHENMFWYRQDPGLGLRLIYFSYDVKMKEKGDIPEGYSVSREKKERFSLILESASTNQTSMYLCASSLTKNTEAFFGQGTRLTVV.

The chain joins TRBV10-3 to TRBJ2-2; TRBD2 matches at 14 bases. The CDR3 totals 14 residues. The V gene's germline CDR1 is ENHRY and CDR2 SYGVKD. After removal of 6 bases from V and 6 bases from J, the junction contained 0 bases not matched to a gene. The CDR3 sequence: CAIRGLAGAGELFF. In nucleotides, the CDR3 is TGTGCCATCAGGGGACTAGCGGGAGCCGGGGAGCTGTTTTTT.